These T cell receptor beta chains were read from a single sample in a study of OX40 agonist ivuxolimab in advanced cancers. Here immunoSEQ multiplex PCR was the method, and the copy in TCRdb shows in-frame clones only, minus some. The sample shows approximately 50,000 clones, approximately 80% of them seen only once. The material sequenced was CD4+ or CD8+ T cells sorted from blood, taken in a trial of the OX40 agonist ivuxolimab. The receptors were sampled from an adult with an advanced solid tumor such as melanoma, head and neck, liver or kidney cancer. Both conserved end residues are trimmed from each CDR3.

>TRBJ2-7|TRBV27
ASSPGPGQTRYEQY
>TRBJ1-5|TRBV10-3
AISDTRTGGDNQPQH
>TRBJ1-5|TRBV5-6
ASSFGGSNQPQH
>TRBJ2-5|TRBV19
ASSKRELAEDQY
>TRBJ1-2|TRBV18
ASSPNEAYGYT
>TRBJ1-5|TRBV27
ASKPQGAIGQPQH
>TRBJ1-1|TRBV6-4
ASRRGSGDTEAF
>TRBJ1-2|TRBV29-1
SVDGVGGVGYT
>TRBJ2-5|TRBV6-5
ASSPGLAAETQY
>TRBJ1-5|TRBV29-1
SVARGNNQPQH
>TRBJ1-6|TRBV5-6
ASSFGLPHSPLH
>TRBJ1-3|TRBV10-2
AARGSSGNTIY
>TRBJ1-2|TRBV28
ASSFTGFNYGYT
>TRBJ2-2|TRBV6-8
ASSHQGDNTGELF
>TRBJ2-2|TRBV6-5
ASRPGLLNTGELF